The clone carrying this TCR beta chain was counted only a few times. This entry belongs to a study of patients and donors after allogeneic stem cell transplantation. Each CDR3 protein is one row after TCRdb ran MiXCR on the RT-PCR reads. The top ten hold around 7.9% of the sample, which has approximately 430,000 distinct CDR3 sequences, 15% to 20% seen once. Trimming cost V 5 bases and J 7 bases, with 15 bases left between them. The CDR3 covers 13 residues. The germline V gene has CDR1 MNHEY and CDR2 SMNVEV (reference sequence). The clonotype was recovered from a human donor who was either an allogeneic HSCT recipient or a stem cell or donor lymphocyte infusion donor (not recorded which). It is not recorded whose cells these are; they may come from a transplant donor. The sample comprised blood, either unsorted or a sorted T cell fraction (not recorded which). The gene calls are TRBV27 and TRBJ2-7, with D possibly TRBD2 on 5 matching bases. The CDR3 here is CASSPHGVWEQYF. CDR3 DNA sequence: TGTGCCAGCAGTCCCCACGGGGTCTGGGAGCAGTACTTC.